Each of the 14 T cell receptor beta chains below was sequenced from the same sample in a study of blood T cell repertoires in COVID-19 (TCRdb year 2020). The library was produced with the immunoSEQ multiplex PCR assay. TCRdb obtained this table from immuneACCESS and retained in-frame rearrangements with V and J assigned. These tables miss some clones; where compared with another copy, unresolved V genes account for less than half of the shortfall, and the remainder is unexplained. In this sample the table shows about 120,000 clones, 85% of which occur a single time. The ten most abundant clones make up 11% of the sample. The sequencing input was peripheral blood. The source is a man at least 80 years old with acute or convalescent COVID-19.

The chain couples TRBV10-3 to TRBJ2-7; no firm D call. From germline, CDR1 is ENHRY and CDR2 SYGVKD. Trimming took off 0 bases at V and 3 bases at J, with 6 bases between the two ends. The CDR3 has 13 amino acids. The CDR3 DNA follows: TGTGCCATCAGTGAGTCAAACGGCTACGAGCAGTACTTC. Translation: CAISESNGYEQYF.

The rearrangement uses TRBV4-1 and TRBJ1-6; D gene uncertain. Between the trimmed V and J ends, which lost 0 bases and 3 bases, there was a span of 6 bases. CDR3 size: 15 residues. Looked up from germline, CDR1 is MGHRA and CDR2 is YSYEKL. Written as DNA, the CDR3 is TGCGCCAGCAGCCAAGATCCAGACTATAATTCACCCCTCCACTTT. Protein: CASSQDPDYNSPLHF.

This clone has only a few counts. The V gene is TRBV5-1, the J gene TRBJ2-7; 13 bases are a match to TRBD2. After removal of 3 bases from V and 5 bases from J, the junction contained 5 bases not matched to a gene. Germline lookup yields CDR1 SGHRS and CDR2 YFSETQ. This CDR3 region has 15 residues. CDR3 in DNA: TGCGCCAGCAGCTCAACCGGGACTAGCGGGAACGAGCAGTACTTC. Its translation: CASSSTGTSGNEQYF.

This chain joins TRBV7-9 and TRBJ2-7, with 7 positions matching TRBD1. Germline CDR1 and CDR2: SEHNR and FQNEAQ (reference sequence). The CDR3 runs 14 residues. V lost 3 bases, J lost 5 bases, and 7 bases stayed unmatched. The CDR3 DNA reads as TGTGCCAGCAGCTTGAGACAGGGTGGGGACGAGCAGTACTTC. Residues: CASSLRQGGDEQYF.

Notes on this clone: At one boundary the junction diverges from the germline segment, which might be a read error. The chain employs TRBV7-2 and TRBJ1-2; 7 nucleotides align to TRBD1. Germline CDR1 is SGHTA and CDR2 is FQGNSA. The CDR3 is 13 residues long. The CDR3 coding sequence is TGTGCCAGCAGCTCCATCCGGGACAGCCCGGAGTTCTTC. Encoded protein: CASSSIRDSPEFF.

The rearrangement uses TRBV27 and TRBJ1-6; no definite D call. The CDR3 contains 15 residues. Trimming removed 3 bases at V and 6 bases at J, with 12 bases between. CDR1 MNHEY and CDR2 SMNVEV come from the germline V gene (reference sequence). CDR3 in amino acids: CASSFRGVGNSPLHF. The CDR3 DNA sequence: TGTGCCAGCAGTTTTAGAGGTGTGGGTAATTCACCCCTCCACTTT.

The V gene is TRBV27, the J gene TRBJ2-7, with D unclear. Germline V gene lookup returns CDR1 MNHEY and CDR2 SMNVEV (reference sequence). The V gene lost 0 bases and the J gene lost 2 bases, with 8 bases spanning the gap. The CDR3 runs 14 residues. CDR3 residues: CASSLSQVTYEQYF. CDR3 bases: TGTGCCAGCAGTTTATCCCAGGTTACCTACGAGCAGTACTTC.

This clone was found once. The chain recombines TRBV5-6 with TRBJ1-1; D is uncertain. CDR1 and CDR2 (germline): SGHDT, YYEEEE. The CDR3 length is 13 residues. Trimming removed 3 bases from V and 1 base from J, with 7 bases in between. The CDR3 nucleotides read TGTGCCAGCAGCTCGACACCGAACACTGAAGCTTTCTTT. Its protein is CASSSTPNTEAFF.

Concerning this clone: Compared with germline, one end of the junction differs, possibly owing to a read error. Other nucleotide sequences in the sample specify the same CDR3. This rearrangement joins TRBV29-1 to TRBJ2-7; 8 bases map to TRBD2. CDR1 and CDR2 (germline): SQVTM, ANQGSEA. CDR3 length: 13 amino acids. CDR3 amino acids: CSVVTGGTDEQYF. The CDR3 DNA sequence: TGCAGCGTTGTGACGGGAGGGACGGACGAACAGTACTTC.

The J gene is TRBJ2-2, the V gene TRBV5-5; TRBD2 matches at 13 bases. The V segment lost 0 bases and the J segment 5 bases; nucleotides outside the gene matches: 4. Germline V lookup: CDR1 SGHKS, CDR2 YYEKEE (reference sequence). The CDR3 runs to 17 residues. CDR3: CASSLALAGGPTGELFF. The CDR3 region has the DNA TGTGCCAGCAGCTTGGCACTAGCGGGGGGGCCAACCGGGGAGCTGTTTTTT. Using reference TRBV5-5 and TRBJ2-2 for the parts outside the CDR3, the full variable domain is DAGVTQSPTHLIKTRGQQVTLRCSPISGHKSVSWYQQVLGQGPQFIFQYYEKEERGRGNFPDRFSARQFPNYSSELNVNALLLGDSALYLCASSLALAGGPTGELFFGEGSRLTVL.

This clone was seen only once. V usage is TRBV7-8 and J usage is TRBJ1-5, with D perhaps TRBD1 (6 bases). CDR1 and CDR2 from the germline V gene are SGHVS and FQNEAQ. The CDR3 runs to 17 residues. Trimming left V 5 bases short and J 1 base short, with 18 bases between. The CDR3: CASSARGKVESNQPQHF. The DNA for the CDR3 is TGTGCCAGCAGCGCGAGGGGGAAGGTTGAGAGCAATCAGCCCCAGCATTTT.

The CDR3 sequence is CASSTQGGQPQHF. Here the CDR3 DNA reads TGTGCCAGTAGTACCCAGGGGGGTCAGCCCCAGCATTTT. The gene calls are TRBV19 and TRBJ1-5; TRBD1 aligns across 7 bases. The germline V gene has CDR1 LNHDA and CDR2 SQIVND (reference sequence). J lost 6 bases, V lost 4 bases, and 3 bases had no gene match. This CDR3 comprises 13 residues.

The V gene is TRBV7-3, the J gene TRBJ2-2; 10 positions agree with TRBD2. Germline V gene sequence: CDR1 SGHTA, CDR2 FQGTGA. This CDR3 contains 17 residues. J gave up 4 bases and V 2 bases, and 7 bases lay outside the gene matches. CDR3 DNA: TGTGCCAGCAGCTTATCAACTAGCGGGATGTTCACCGGGGAGCTGTTTTTT. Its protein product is CASSLSTSGMFTGELFF. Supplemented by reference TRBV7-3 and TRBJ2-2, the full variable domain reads GAGVSQTPSNKVTEKGKYVELRCDPISGHTALYWYRQSLGQGPEFLIYFQGTGAADDSGLPNDRFFAVRPEGSVSTLKIQRTERGDSAVYLCASSLSTSGMFTGELFFGEGSRLTVL.

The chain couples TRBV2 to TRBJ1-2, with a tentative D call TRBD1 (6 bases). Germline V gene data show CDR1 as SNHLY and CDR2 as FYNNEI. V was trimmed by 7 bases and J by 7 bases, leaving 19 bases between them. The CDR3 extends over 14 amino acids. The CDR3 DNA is TGTGCCAGCATTTCGGGACATGGGGTCGGTGGCTACACCTTC. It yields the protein CASISGHGVGGYTF.